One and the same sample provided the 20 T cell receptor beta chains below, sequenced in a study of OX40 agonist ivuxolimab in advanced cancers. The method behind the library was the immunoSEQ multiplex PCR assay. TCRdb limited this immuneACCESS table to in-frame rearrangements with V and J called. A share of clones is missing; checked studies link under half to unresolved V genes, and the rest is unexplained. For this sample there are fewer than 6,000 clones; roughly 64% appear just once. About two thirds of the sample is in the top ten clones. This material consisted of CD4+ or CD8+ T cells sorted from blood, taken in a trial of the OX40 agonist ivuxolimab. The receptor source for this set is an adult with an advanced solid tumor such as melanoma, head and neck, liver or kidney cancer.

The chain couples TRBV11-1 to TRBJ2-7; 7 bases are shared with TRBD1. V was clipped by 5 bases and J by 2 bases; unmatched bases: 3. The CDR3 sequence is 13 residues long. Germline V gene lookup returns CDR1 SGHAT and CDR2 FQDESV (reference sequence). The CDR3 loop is CASSEGQTYEQYF. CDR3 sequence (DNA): TGTGCCAGCAGCGAGGGACAGACCTACGAGCAGTACTTC.

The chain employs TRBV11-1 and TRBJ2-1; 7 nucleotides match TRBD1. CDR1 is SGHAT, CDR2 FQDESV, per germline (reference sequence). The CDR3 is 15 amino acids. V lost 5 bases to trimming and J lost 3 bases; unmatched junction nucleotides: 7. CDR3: CASSQGVPGYNEQFF. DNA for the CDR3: TGTGCCAGCAGCCAGGGGGTCCCCGGCTACAATGAGCAGTTCTTC.

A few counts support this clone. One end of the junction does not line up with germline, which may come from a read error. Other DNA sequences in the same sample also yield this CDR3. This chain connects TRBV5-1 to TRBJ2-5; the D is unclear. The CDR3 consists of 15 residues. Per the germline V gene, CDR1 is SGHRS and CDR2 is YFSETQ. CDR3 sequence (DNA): TGTGCCAGCAGCTTCTACACCTTGAACCGAGAGACCCAGTACTTC. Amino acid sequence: CASSFYTLNRETQYF.

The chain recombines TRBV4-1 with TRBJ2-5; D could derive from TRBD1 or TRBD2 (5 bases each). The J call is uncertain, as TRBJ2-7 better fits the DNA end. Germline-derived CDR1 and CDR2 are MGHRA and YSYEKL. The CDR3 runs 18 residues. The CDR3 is CASSQKAPRDGGSYEQYF. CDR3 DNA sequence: TGCGCCAGCAGCCAGAAAGCCCCCCGGGACGGAGGATCCTACGAGCAGTACTTC.

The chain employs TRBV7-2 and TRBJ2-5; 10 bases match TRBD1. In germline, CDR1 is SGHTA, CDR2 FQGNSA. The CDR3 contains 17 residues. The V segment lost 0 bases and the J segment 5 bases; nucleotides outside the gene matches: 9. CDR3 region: CASSLAYGTGDAETQYF. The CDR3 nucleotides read TGTGCCAGCAGCTTAGCGTATGGGACAGGGGACGCGGAGACCCAGTACTTC.

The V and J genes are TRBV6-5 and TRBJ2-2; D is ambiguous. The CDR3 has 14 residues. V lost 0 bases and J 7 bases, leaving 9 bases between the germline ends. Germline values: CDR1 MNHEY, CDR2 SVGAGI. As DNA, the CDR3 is TGTGCCAGCAGTTACTCGTCCGGCGGCGGGGAGCTGTTTTTT. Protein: CASSYSSGGGELFF.

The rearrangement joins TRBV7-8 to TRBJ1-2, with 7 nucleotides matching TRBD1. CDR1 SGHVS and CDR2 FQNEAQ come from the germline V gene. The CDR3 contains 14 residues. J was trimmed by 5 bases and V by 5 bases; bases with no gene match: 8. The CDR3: CASSVGGGEYGYTF. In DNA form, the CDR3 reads TGTGCCAGCAGCGTAGGAGGGGGCGAATATGGCTACACCTTC.

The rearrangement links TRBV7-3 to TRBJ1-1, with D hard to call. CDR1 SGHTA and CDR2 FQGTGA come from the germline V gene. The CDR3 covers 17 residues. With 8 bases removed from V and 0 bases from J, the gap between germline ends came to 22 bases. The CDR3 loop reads CASSLHDFGGMNTEAFF. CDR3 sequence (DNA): TGTGCCAGCTCCCTCCACGACTTCGGAGGGATGAACACTGAAGCTTTCTTT.

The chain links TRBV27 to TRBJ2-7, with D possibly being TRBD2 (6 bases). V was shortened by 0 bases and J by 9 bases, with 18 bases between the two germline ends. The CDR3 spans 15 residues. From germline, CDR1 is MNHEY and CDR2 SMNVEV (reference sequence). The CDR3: CASSLSGLARVGQYF. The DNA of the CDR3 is TGTGCCAGCAGTTTATCGGGGCTAGCGAGGGTCGGGCAGTACTTC.

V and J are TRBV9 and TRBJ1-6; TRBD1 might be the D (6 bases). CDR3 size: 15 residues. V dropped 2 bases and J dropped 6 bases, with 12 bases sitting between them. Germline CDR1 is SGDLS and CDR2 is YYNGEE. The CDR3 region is CASSVGGAANSPLHF. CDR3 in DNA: TGTGCCAGCAGCGTGGGGGGGGCGGCTAATTCACCCCTCCACTTT.

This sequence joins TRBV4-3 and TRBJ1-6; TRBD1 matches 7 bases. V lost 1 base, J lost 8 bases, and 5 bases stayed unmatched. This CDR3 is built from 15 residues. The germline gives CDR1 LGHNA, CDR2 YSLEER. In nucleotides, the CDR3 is TGCGCCAGCAGCCAAGTCCTAACAGGGGATTCACCCCTCCACTTT. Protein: CASSQVLTGDSPLHF.

The CDR3 protein is CSVEEEGGSYEQYF. CDR3 coding DNA: TGCAGCGTTGAAGAGGAGGGCGGCTCCTACGAGCAGTACTTC. V usage is TRBV29-1 and J usage is TRBJ2-7; a possible D gene is TRBD2 (6 bases). V lost 0 bases to trimming and J lost 0 bases, with 9 bases between them. Germline loops: CDR1 SQVTM, CDR2 ANQGSEA. The CDR3 sequence is 14 residues long.

In DNA, the CDR3 is TGTGCCAGCAGCTTAAACGAGGTCAGGGAGACCCAGTACTTC. Translated, it gives CASSLNEVRETQYF. V is TRBV7-2 and J is TRBJ2-5; D remains ambiguous. Trimming cost V 2 bases and J 5 bases, with 12 bases left between them. Germline V gene lookup returns CDR1 SGHTA and CDR2 FQGNSA. This CDR3 comprises 14 residues.

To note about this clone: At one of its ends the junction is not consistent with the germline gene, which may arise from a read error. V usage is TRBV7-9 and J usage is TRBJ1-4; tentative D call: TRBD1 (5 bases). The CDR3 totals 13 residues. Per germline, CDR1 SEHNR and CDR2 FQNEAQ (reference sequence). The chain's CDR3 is CASSLDRSGGRIF. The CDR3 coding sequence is TGTGCCAGCAGCTTAGACCGGAGCGGGGGTAGGATTTTT.

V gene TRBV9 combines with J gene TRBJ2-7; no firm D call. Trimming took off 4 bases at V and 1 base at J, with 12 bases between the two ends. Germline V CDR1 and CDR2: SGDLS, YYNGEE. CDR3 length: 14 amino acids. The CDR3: CASSPRSGSYEQYF. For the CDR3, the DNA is TGTGCCAGCAGCCCCCGGTCCGGATCCTACGAGCAGTACTTC.

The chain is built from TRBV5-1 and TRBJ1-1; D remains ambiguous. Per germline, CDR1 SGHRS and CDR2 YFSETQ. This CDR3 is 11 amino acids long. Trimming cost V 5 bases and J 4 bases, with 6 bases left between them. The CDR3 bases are TGCGCCAGCAGTTGGGGCACTGAAGCTTTCTTT. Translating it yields CASSWGTEAFF.

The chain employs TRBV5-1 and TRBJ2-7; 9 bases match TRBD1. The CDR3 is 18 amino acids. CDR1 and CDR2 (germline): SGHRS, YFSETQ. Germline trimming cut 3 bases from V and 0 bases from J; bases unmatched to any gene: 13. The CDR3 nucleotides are TGCGCCAGCAGCTCTTTTATCCGGGACAGGGTTGGCTCCTACGAGCAGTACTTC. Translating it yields CASSSFIRDRVGSYEQYF.

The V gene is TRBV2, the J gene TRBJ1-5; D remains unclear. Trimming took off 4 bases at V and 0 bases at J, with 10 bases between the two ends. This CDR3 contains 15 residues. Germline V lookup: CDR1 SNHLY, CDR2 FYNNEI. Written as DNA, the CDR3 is TGTGCCAGCAGTGTAGGGATTCATAGCAATCAGCCCCAGCATTTT. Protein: CASSVGIHSNQPQHF.

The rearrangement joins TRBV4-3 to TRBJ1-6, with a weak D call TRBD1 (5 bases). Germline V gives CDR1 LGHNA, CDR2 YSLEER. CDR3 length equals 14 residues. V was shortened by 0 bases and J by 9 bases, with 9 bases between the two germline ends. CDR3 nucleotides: TGCGCCAGCAGCCAAGATGGGGGTGGTTCACCCCTCCACTTT. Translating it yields CASSQDGGGSPLHF.

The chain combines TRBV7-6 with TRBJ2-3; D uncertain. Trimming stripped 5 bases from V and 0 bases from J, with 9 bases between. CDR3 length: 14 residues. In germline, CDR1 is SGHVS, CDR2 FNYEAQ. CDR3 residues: CASSPLRSTDTQYF. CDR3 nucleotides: TGTGCCAGCAGCCCCCTCCGAAGCACAGATACGCAGTATTTT.